The sequence of this TCR beta chain was determined in a study of control samples from healthy donors and cancer patients. The CDR3 sequence is 15 residues long. Germline CDR1 is MNHEY and CDR2 is SVGAGI. Trimming cost V 5 bases and J 7 bases; bases outside gene matches: 8. Assay used: immunoSEQ multiplex PCR; TCRdb lists only in-frame clones, some missing. This table holds some 170,000 clones, 90% to 95% found once. The chain employs TRBV6-5 and TRBJ1-2, with TRBD1 matching over 12 bases. The TCR was taken from a man in his sixties with colorectal cancer. Sequenced sample: PBMCs. CDR3: CASSPGTGGIGGYTF. For the CDR3, the DNA is TGTGCCAGCAGTCCAGGGACAGGGGGCATAGGTGGCTACACCTTC.